The 32 T cell receptor beta chains below were found in one sample sequenced in a study of cytomegalovirus exposure and HLA in healthy donors. The PCR had 60 Vbeta and 13 Jbeta primers. Only in-frame clones appear in the TCRdb table, and some are missing; sequencing was by immunoSEQ multiplex PCR. In the table there are 150,000 to 160,000 clones, approximately 81% of which are singletons. Sequenced sample: PBMCs. The receptors here all came from a woman under 30 in good health and CMV-seronegative.

This clone appeared a few times. The V and J genes are TRBV25-1 and TRBJ1-1, with D unclear. Germline assignment: CDR1 MGHDK and CDR2 SYGVNS. This CDR3 is 13 amino acids long. Trimming shortened V by 5 bases and J by 4 bases, and 11 bases separated the two germline ends. CDR3 nucleotides: TGTGCCAGCAGTCTTGGACTGGGCACTGAAGCTTTCTTT. Translation gives CASSLGLGTEAFF. Full variable domain (rest looked up from reference TRBV25-1 and TRBJ1-1): EADIYQTPRYLVIGTGKKITLECSQTMGHDKMYWYQQDPGMELHLIHYSYGVNSTEKGDLSSESTVSRIRTEHFPLTLESARPSHTSQYLCASSLGLGTEAFFGQGTRLTVV.

The chain has TRBV19 and TRBJ2-5; TRBD1 is a possible D gene (6 bases). Between the trimmed V and J ends, which lost 8 bases and 4 bases, there was a span of 14 bases. This CDR3 contains 13 residues. Germline CDR1 LNHDA, CDR2 SQIVND (reference sequence). This chain's CDR3 is CASVGGGGETQYF. CDR3 coding DNA: TGTGCCAGTGTTGGGGGCGGAGGAGAGACCCAGTACTTC.

J is TRBJ2-5 and V is TRBV29-1, with TRBD2 matching 9 bases. The CDR3 contains 13 residues. With V trimmed by 3 bases and J by 1 base, 0 bases remained unmatched. Germline lookup yields CDR1 SQVTM and CDR2 ANQGSEA. This CDR3 reads CSVERGGQETQYF. Here the CDR3 DNA reads TGCAGCGTTGAGCGGGGGGGCCAAGAGACCCAGTACTTC. The full variable domain, with the rest looked up from reference TRBV29-1 and TRBJ2-5, is SAVISQKPSRDICQRGTSLTIQCQVDSQVTMMFWYRQQPGQSLTLIATANQGSEATYESGFVIDKFPISRPNLTFSTLTVSNMSPEDSSIYLCSVERGGQETQYFGPGTRLLVL.

The rearrangement uses TRBV6-6 and TRBJ2-7; 12 bases align to TRBD2. V lost 0 bases and J lost 5; bases outside the gene matches: 2. This CDR3 region has 15 residues. Per the germline V gene, CDR1 is MNHNY and CDR2 is SVGAGI (reference sequence). DNA for the CDR3: TGTGCCAGCAGTTACTCGCTAGCGGGAGGGAACGAGCAGTACTTC. Its protein is CASSYSLAGGNEQYF.

The rearrangement joins TRBV29-1 to TRBJ1-2; D call uncertain. V lost 3 bases, J lost 4 bases, and 30 bases lay in between. There are 19 residues in the CDR3. Germline V gene data show CDR1 as SQVTM and CDR2 as ANQGSEA. The CDR3 sequence is CSVDLRRPAGRSFAYGYTF. CDR3 bases: TGCAGCGTTGACTTGAGGCGTCCCGCGGGCCGGTCCTTCGCCTATGGCTACACCTTC. Variable domain in full (rest from reference TRBV29-1 and TRBJ1-2): SAVISQKPSRDICQRGTSLTIQCQVDSQVTMMFWYRQQPGQSLTLIATANQGSEATYESGFVIDKFPISRPNLTFSTLTVSNMSPEDSSIYLCSVDLRRPAGRSFAYGYTFGSGTRLTVV.

The genes are TRBV27 and TRBJ1-4; D is uncertain. CDR3 size: 14 residues. Germline V gene lookup returns CDR1 MNHEY and CDR2 SMNVEV (reference sequence). V lost 0 bases and J lost 5, with 7 bases in between. CDR3 sequence: CASSLSAKNEKLFF. The CDR3 DNA follows: TGTGCCAGCAGTTTATCGGCCAAAAATGAAAAACTGTTTTTT.

V usage is TRBV28 and J usage is TRBJ1-5; the D is unclear. V was clipped by 6 bases and J by 10 bases, with 13 bases between them. The CDR3 is 12 residues long. CDR1 and CDR2 from the germline V gene are MDHEN and SYDVKM. CDR3 protein: CASSPLGGPQHF. The CDR3 nucleotides read TGTGCCAGCAGCCCCCTAGGAGGACCCCAGCATTTT. Full variable domain (rest looked up from reference TRBV28 and TRBJ1-5): DVKVTQSSRYLVKRTGEKVFLECVQDMDHENMFWYRQDPGLGLRLIYFSYDVKMKEKGDIPEGYSVSREKKERFSLILESASTNQTSMYLCASSPLGGPQHFGDGTRLSIL.

This rearrangement joins TRBV7-2 to TRBJ2-2; TRBD1 agrees at 7 bases. After removal of 2 bases from V and 2 bases from J, the junction contained 5 bases not matched to a gene. This CDR3 is 16 amino acids long. Germline CDR1 and CDR2: SGHTA and FQGNSA. The CDR3 nucleotides are TGTGCCAGCAGCTTACGGACAGGTCTAAACACCGGGGAGCTGTTTTTT. Translating gives CASSLRTGLNTGELFF. Filled out from reference TRBV7-2 and TRBJ2-2, the complete variable domain reads GAGVSQSPSNKVTEKGKDVELRCDPISGHTALYWYRQSLGQGLEFLIYFQGNSAPDKSGLPSDRFSAERTGGSVSTLTIQRTQQEDSAVYLCASSLRTGLNTGELFFGEGSRLTVL.

The rearrangement links TRBV7-9 to TRBJ2-3, with a weak D call TRBD2 (5 bases). Trimming pared 0 bases from V and 6 bases from J, leaving 7 bases between. Germline V gene data show CDR1 as SEHNR and CDR2 as FQNEAQ (reference sequence). This CDR3 has 13 amino acids. CDR3 nucleotides: TGTGCCAGCAGCTTAGCGGGAGTTGATACGCAGTATTTT. This gives the protein CASSLAGVDTQYF.

This chain joins TRBV5-1 and TRBJ1-1; no clear D. The CDR3 spans 15 residues. V lost 5 bases and J 2 bases, leaving 16 bases between the germline ends. Per germline, CDR1 SGHRS and CDR2 YFSETQ. The DNA of the CDR3 is TGCGCCAGCAGTGGAGGCAGCAACCTTAACACTGAAGCTTTCTTT. It encodes CASSGGSNLNTEAFF.

The V gene is TRBV6-5, the J gene TRBJ1-5; TRBD1 matches at 10 bases. Germline V gene lookup returns CDR1 MNHEY and CDR2 SVGAGI. The CDR3 is made up of 15 amino acids. J lost 4 bases, V lost 6 bases, and 6 bases had no gene match. In DNA, the CDR3 is TGTGCCAGCAGAGACGGGACAGGGGAAAATCAGCCCCAGCATTTT. Translating gives CASRDGTGENQPQHF.

The rearrangement joins TRBV7-2 to TRBJ1-3; D gene uncertain. Per germline, CDR1 SGHTA and CDR2 FQGNSA. Trimming took 8 bases from V and 0 from J, leaving 8 bases between them. There are 13 residues in the CDR3. The CDR3 DNA reads as TGTGCCAGCGCACAGAGCTCTGGAAACACCATATATTTT. Protein sequence: CASAQSSGNTIYF.

V is TRBV11-2 and J is TRBJ2-5, with a possible D match to TRBD2 (5 bases). Germline V gene data show CDR1 as SGHAT and CDR2 as FQNNGV. This CDR3 has 14 residues. Trimming removed 5 bases from V and 1 base from J, with 11 bases in between. Here the CDR3 reads CASSRGYSQETQYF. CDR3 sequence (DNA): TGTGCCAGCAGCCGGGGATACTCCCAAGAGACCCAGTACTTC.

The chain uses TRBV5-1 and TRBJ2-2; 7 bases map to TRBD1. From germline, CDR1 is SGHRS and CDR2 YFSETQ. V was pared by 0 bases and J by 5 bases, with 4 bases of the junction left unmatched. The CDR3 is made up of 15 amino acids. The CDR3 sequence: CASSLGTGGTGELFF. DNA of the CDR3: TGCGCCAGCAGCTTGGGGACAGGCGGAACCGGGGAGCTGTTTTTT.

The CDR3 DNA reads as TGTGCCAGCACTGCAGGCATGGGTGAGCAGTTCTTC. Residues: CASTAGMGEQFF. The rearrangement joins TRBV28 to TRBJ2-1; D is ambiguous. Looked up from germline, CDR1 is MDHEN and CDR2 is SYDVKM. The CDR3 totals 12 residues. V gave up 7 bases and J gave up 9 bases, with 13 bases separating them.

The CDR3 is CASSPNPDTEAFF. CDR3 nucleotides: TGTGCCAGCAGCCCCAACCCGGACACTGAAGCTTTCTTT. The genes are TRBV5-5 and TRBJ1-1, with no clear D. CDR3 size: 13 residues. Germline V lookup: CDR1 SGHKS, CDR2 YYEKEE (reference sequence). Trimming left V 4 bases short and J 3 bases short, with 10 bases between. The full variable domain, rest sourced from reference TRBV5-5 and TRBJ1-1, is DAGVTQSPTHLIKTRGQQVTLRCSPISGHKSVSWYQQVLGQGPQFIFQYYEKEERGRGNFPDRFSARQFPNYSSELNVNALLLGDSALYLCASSPNPDTEAFFGQGTRLTVV.

The rearrangement joins TRBV28 to TRBJ2-1, with TRBD2 matching over 11 bases. V was pared by 8 bases and J by 0 bases, with 6 bases of the junction left unmatched. This CDR3 has 16 amino acids. Per the germline V gene, CDR1 is MDHEN and CDR2 is SYDVKM. This CDR3 is CASETSGTSSYNEQFF. In DNA form, the CDR3 reads TGTGCCAGCGAGACTAGCGGGACAAGCTCCTACAATGAGCAGTTCTTC. Drawing the rest from reference TRBV28 and TRBJ2-1, the complete variable domain is DVKVTQSSRYLVKRTGEKVFLECVQDMDHENMFWYRQDPGLGLRLIYFSYDVKMKEKGDIPEGYSVSREKKERFSLILESASTNQTSMYLCASETSGTSSYNEQFFGPGTRLTVL.

This clone was found once. The chain joins TRBV27 to TRBJ1-6; D might be TRBD1 (5 bases). The germline V gene has CDR1 MNHEY and CDR2 SMNVEV (reference sequence). Trimming removed 6 bases from V and 5 bases from J, with 14 bases in between. The CDR3 is 15 amino acids. DNA for the CDR3: TGTGCCAGCAGCCTGACAGACCTCAATAATTCACCCCTCCACTTT. Protein: CASSLTDLNNSPLHF.

As concerns this clone: This sample also contains other DNA sequences that code for the same CDR3. This sequence joins TRBV7-9 and TRBJ1-4; D remains ambiguous. CDR1 and CDR2 from the germline V gene are SEHNR and FQNEAQ (reference sequence). The CDR3 loop spans 13 amino acids. Trimming removed 1 base at V and 7 bases at J, with 7 bases between. This chain's CDR3 is CASSLGGPEKLFF. In DNA, the CDR3 is TGTGCCAGCAGCTTAGGCGGTCCTGAAAAACTGTTTTTT.

The rearrangement uses TRBV5-6 and TRBJ1-2, with D tentatively TRBD1 (5 bases). The V and J ends lost 4 bases and 4 bases respectively, with 14 bases between them. The V gene's germline CDR1 is SGHDT and CDR2 YYEEEE. This CDR3 region has 14 residues. CDR3 in amino acids: CASSTNGGSYGYTF. The CDR3, as DNA: TGTGCCAGCAGCACTAACGGGGGGTCCTATGGCTACACCTTC. The entire variable domain, with the rest obtained from reference TRBV5-6 and TRBJ1-2, is as follows: DAGVTQSPTHLIKTRGQQVTLRCSPKSGHDTVSWYQQALGQGPQFIFQYYEEEERQRGNFPDRFSGHQFPNYSSELNVNALLLGDSALYLCASSTNGGSYGYTFGSGTRLTVV.

The chain carries TRBV27 and TRBJ2-3; a weak D match, TRBD2 (5 bases). V lost 6 bases, J lost 4 bases, and 14 bases lay in between. The germline V gene encodes CDR1 MNHEY and CDR2 SMNVEV (reference sequence). This CDR3 region has 14 residues. This CDR3 reads CASSGWESADTQYF. The DNA for the CDR3 is TGTGCCAGCAGCGGGTGGGAGAGCGCAGATACGCAGTATTTT.

The chain is built from TRBV28 and TRBJ1-5, with TRBD1 matching over 8 bases. Germline V gene sequence: CDR1 MDHEN, CDR2 SYDVKM. V was pared by 3 bases and J by 6 bases, with 7 bases of the junction left unmatched. The CDR3 has 15 amino acids. CDR3 sequence (DNA): TGTGCCAGCAGTTTCACGGACAGGGCTGGTCAGCCCCAGCATTTT. This encodes CASSFTDRAGQPQHF.

The chain has TRBV27 and TRBJ2-2, with 9 nucleotides matching TRBD1. V shed 4 bases and J 3 bases; nucleotides not matched to a gene: 6. The germline V gene has CDR1 MNHEY and CDR2 SMNVEV (reference sequence). The length of the CDR3 is 16 residues. CDR3 nucleotides: TGTGCCAGCAGTTCGGACAGGGGAGTGTACACCGGGGAGCTGTTTTTT. Its protein product is CASSSDRGVYTGELFF.

V usage is TRBV28 and J usage is TRBJ2-3; D perhaps matches TRBD2 (6 bases). V dropped 3 bases and J dropped 1 base, with 8 bases sitting between them. From germline, CDR1 is MDHEN and CDR2 SYDVKM. CDR3 size: 14 residues. The CDR3 DNA follows: TGTGCCAGCAGTTTCGTAGCGGGCACAGATACGCAGTATTTT. Its translation: CASSFVAGTDTQYF.

The chain uses TRBV6-6 and TRBJ1-1; tentatively, D is TRBD1 (6 bases). The V end lost 2 bases, the J end lost 10 bases, and 14 bases lay between the germline ends. Germline CDR1 reads MNHNY; CDR2 reads SVGAGI (reference sequence). This CDR3 spans 13 amino acids. This CDR3 is CASSYHEGEAAFF. CDR3 DNA: TGTGCCAGCAGTTACCATGAGGGGGAAGCAGCTTTCTTT.

The rearrangement links TRBV4-2 to TRBJ1-5; D is perhaps TRBD1 (5 bases). The CDR3 extends over 19 amino acids. Germline V gene lookup returns CDR1 LGHNA and CDR2 YNFKEQ. V gave up 1 base and J gave up 4 bases, with 23 bases separating them. The CDR3, as DNA: TGTGCCAGCAGCCAAGGTGGGAGGGTTGGGGCAGGTGGAAATCAGCCCCAGCATTTT. Amino acid sequence: CASSQGGRVGAGGNQPQHF.

V gene TRBV29-1 combines with J gene TRBJ2-5; maybe TRBD1 (5 bases). With the DNA end fitting TRBJ2-7 better, the J assignment may be wrong. Per germline, CDR1 SQVTM and CDR2 ANQGSEA. The CDR3 runs to 15 residues. CDR3 protein: CSVGGQRQLGREQYF. In nucleotides, the CDR3 is TGCAGCGTTGGGGGTCAAAGACAGCTAGGTCGCGAGCAGTACTTC.

This chain links TRBV14 with TRBJ2-5; TRBD2 might be the D (5 bases). The DNA end is a closer match to TRBJ2-7, so the J assignment may be wrong. CDR1 and CDR2 (germline): SGHDN, FVKESK. The CDR3 length is 17 residues. CDR3 bases: TGTGCCAGCAGCCAAGGAATCCCCGGGCTAGCAGGTTACGAGCAGTACTTC. Translating it yields CASSQGIPGLAGYEQYF.

The V and J genes are TRBV11-2 and TRBJ2-2; D ambiguous. The CDR3 is 16 amino acids. From germline, CDR1 is SGHAT and CDR2 FQNNGV. V was cut by 1 base and J by 1 base, with 10 bases left in between. The CDR3 spells CASSLGATWNTGELFF. Here the CDR3 DNA reads TGTGCCAGCAGCTTAGGTGCTACGTGGAACACCGGGGAGCTGTTTTTT.

The gene calls are TRBV28 and TRBJ1-6, with D perhaps matching TRBD1 (5 bases). V lost 6 bases to trimming and J lost 3 bases, with 12 bases between them. CDR3 length equals 15 residues. Per germline, CDR1 MDHEN and CDR2 SYDVKM. In nucleotides, the CDR3 is TGTGCCAGCAGCCTAAGGGGCGGCTATAATTCACCCCTCCACTTT. This sequence encodes CASSLRGGYNSPLHF.

The chain recombines TRBV4-3 with TRBJ2-3, with TRBD2 identical over 16 bases. The CDR3 contains 17 residues. V lost 6 bases, J lost 4 bases, and 7 bases stayed unmatched. Germline lookup yields CDR1 LGHNA and CDR2 YSLEER. The CDR3 loop is CASSLGLAGGSADTQYF. The CDR3 DNA reads as TGCGCCAGCAGTCTGGGACTAGCGGGAGGGTCCGCAGATACGCAGTATTTT.

The chain uses TRBV2 and TRBJ2-3, with TRBD2 identical over 9 bases. V dropped 5 bases and J dropped 1; count of bases not matched to a gene: 4. The CDR3 is made up of 15 amino acids. From germline, CDR1 is SNHLY and CDR2 FYNNEI. The CDR3 loop is CASSPGLARTDTQYF. The CDR3 DNA reads as TGTGCCAGCAGTCCGGGACTAGCTCGCACAGATACGCAGTATTTT.